One and the same sample provided the 23 T cell receptor beta chains below, sequenced in a study of OX40 agonist ivuxolimab in advanced cancers. Here immunoSEQ multiplex PCR was the method, and the copy in TCRdb shows in-frame clones only, minus some. Counted here are some 83,000 clones, 90% occurring once; the ten biggest clones make up approximately 0.7%. The specimen comprised CD4+ or CD8+ T cells sorted from blood, sampled in a trial of the OX40 agonist ivuxolimab. These receptors were taken from an adult with an advanced solid tumor such as melanoma, head and neck, liver or kidney cancer.

This rearrangement joins TRBV5-1 to TRBJ1-2, with D tentatively TRBD1 (6 bases). CDR3 length: 12 amino acids. V was cut by 5 bases and J by 7 bases, with 12 bases left in between. Germline V gene sequence: CDR1 SGHRS, CDR2 YFSETQ. The CDR3 sequence: CASRDSLTGYTF. In DNA form, the CDR3 reads TGCGCCAGCAGGGACAGTCTTACTGGCTACACCTTC.

The rearrangement uses TRBV18 and TRBJ2-2; 12 positions agree with TRBD2. CDR1 is KGHSH, CDR2 LQKENI, per germline. This CDR3 comprises 19 residues. V lost 3 bases to trimming and J lost 4 bases; unmatched junction nucleotides: 12. This chain's CDR3 is CASSPRVTSGSGGTGELFF. The CDR3 DNA is TGTGCCAGCTCACCCCGTGTGACTAGCGGGAGCGGGGGCACCGGGGAGCTGTTTTTT.

J is TRBJ2-7 and V is TRBV4-2, with a weak D call TRBD1 (6 bases). There are 15 residues in the CDR3. Trimming stripped 1 base from V and 1 base from J, with 11 bases between. From germline, CDR1 is LGHNA and CDR2 YNFKEQ. The CDR3, as DNA: TGTGCCAGCAGCCAAGGTAACAGGGAGTCCTACGAGCAGTACTTC. Protein: CASSQGNRESYEQYF.

This clone was observed a single time. The V gene is TRBV15, the J gene TRBJ1-1; D perhaps matches TRBD1 (6 bases). Trimming left V 0 bases short and J 1 base short, with 15 bases between. Germline V gives CDR1 LNHNV, CDR2 YYDKDF (reference sequence). The CDR3 consists of 17 residues. The CDR3 DNA reads TGTGCCACCAGCAGAGATGGGGGACAACCCGGGAACACTGAAGCTTTCTTT. It specifies CATSRDGGQPGNTEAFF. Filled out from reference TRBV15 and TRBJ1-1, the complete variable domain reads DAMVIQNPRYQVTQFGKPVTLSCSQTLNHNVMYWYQQKSSQAPKLLFHYYDKDFNNEADTPDNFQSRRPNTSFCFLDIRSPGLGDTAMYLCATSRDGGQPGNTEAFFGQGTRLTVV.

The chain is built from TRBV14 and TRBJ2-6, with no clear D. This CDR3 spans 14 amino acids. V lost 6 bases and J lost 4, with 10 bases in between. CDR1 SGHDN and CDR2 FVKESK come from the germline V gene. CDR3 in amino acids: CASRGITGANVLTF. The CDR3 DNA sequence: TGTGCCAGCAGGGGGATAACCGGGGCCAACGTCCTGACTTTC. The full variable domain, with the rest looked up from reference TRBV14 and TRBJ2-6, is EAGVTQFPSHSVIEKGQTVTLRCDPISGHDNLYWYRRVMGKEIKFLLHFVKESKQDESGMPNNRFLAERTGGTYSTLKVQPAELEDSGVYFCASRGITGANVLTFGAGSRLTVL.

This chain uses TRBV4-2 with TRBJ2-3; 14 nucleotides align to TRBD2. J was trimmed by 6 bases and V by 1 base; bases with no gene match: 0. CDR1 and CDR2 from the germline V gene are LGHNA and YNFKEQ. The CDR3 runs to 15 residues. CDR3 DNA sequence: TGTGCCAGCAGCCAAGGGACTAGCGGGAGGGATACGCAGTATTTT. It specifies CASSQGTSGRDTQYF.

The V and J genes are TRBV4-1 and TRBJ2-1; 8 bases are shared with TRBD2. CDR3 length equals 15 residues. Germline CDR1 and CDR2: MGHRA and YSYEKL. V shed 4 bases, J shed 6 bases, and the junction held 8 bases outside the gene matches. The CDR3 bases are TGCGCCAGCAGCCCCAGGGGACTAGGGGTCAATGAGCAGTTCTTC. The encoded protein is CASSPRGLGVNEQFF.

Turning to this clone: Other DNA sequences within the sample encode an identical CDR3. The chain employs TRBV5-4 and TRBJ1-2; D is perhaps TRBD1 (6 bases). Germline CDR1 reads SGHNT; CDR2 reads YYREEE (reference sequence). Trimming took off 4 bases at V and 1 base at J, with 8 bases between the two ends. The CDR3 spans 13 residues. CDR3 coding DNA: TGTGCCAGCAGCCCGGACAGTAACTATGGCTACACCTTC. Amino acids: CASSPDSNYGYTF.

The chain couples TRBV18 to TRBJ2-5; D gene unclear. The germline V and J ends were trimmed by 3 bases and 1 base, with 15 bases remaining between them. Germline V gives CDR1 KGHSH, CDR2 LQKENI. The CDR3 sequence is 16 residues long. The CDR3 coding sequence is TGTGCCAGCTCACCTACCCTCCAGACGACCCAAGAGACCCAGTACTTC. Amino acids: CASSPTLQTTQETQYF.

The rearrangement links TRBV5-5 to TRBJ2-2; TRBD2 might be the D (6 bases). V lost 4 bases to trimming and J lost 4 bases, with 11 bases between them. Germline values: CDR1 SGHKS, CDR2 YYEKEE (reference sequence). The CDR3 is made up of 14 amino acids. CDR3 protein: CASSRTTLTGELFF. The CDR3 nucleotides are TGTGCCAGCAGCCGGACTACTCTCACCGGGGAGCTGTTTTTT.

The CDR3 region is CASSQESLAGGGATDTQYF. The CDR3 DNA reads as TGCGCCAGCAGCCAAGAAAGCCTAGCGGGAGGAGGGGCGACAGATACGCAGTATTTT. V usage is TRBV4-1 and J usage is TRBJ2-3, with TRBD2 matching over 11 bases. The CDR3 sequence is 19 residues long. V shed 0 bases and J 3 bases; nucleotides not matched to a gene: 11. Germline CDR1 and CDR2: MGHRA and YSYEKL.

This chain uses TRBV5-6 with TRBJ1-1; tentative D call: TRBD1 (5 bases). Germline V gene data show CDR1 as SGHDT and CDR2 as YYEEEE. Trimming pared 0 bases from V and 7 bases from J, leaving 16 bases between. The CDR3 extends over 15 amino acids. The CDR3 spells CASSLGQTLDGEAFF. The DNA of the CDR3 is TGTGCCAGCAGCTTGGGACAGACTTTGGACGGTGAAGCTTTCTTT.

The genes are TRBV6-1 and TRBJ2-7, with no clear D. Germline values: CDR1 MNHNS, CDR2 SASEGT. This CDR3 contains 14 residues. V lost 0 bases and J 0 bases, leaving 6 bases between the germline ends. For the CDR3, the DNA is TGTGCCAGCAGTGAAGCGGGCCGCTCCTACGAGCAGTACTTC. Residues: CASSEAGRSYEQYF.

This clone was found a few times. The chain carries TRBV5-8 and TRBJ1-5; TRBD1 aligns across 8 bases. Germline V gene sequence: CDR1 SGHTS, CDR2 YDEGEE. There are 13 residues in the CDR3. After removal of 6 bases from V and 3 bases from J, the junction contained 2 bases not matched to a gene. CDR3: CASKGQVNQPQHF. The CDR3 region has the DNA TGTGCCAGCAAGGGACAGGTCAATCAGCCCCAGCATTTT.

The chain carries TRBV14 and TRBJ1-3; the D gene is possibly TRBD1 (5 bases). The V gene's germline CDR1 is SGHDN and CDR2 FVKESK. The CDR3 contains 12 residues. Trimming removed 3 bases at V and 5 bases at J, with 5 bases between. The chain's CDR3 is CASSQGRNTIYF. The CDR3 bases are TGTGCCAGCAGCCAGGGACGAAACACCATATATTTT.

This rearrangement joins TRBV5-1 to TRBJ2-1; D is undetermined. The V and J ends lost 0 bases and 3 bases respectively, with 13 bases between them. Germline V gives CDR1 SGHRS, CDR2 YFSETQ. The CDR3 contains 16 residues. The CDR3 coding sequence is TGCGCCAGCAGCTTGGATTGGATTTTATACTACAATGAGCAGTTCTTC. Its translation is CASSLDWILYYNEQFF. Supplemented by reference TRBV5-1 and TRBJ2-1, the full variable domain reads KAGVTQTPRYLIKTRGQQVTLSCSPISGHRSVSWYQQTPGQGLQFLFEYFSETQRNKGNFPGRFSGRQFSNSRSEMNVSTLELGDSALYLCASSLDWILYYNEQFFGPGTRLTVL.

The genes are TRBV7-2 and TRBJ2-2, with unresolved D. The germline V gene has CDR1 SGHTA and CDR2 FQGNSA. With 5 bases removed from V and 1 base from J, the gap between germline ends came to 5 bases. The CDR3 runs to 13 residues. The CDR3 is CASSTKNTGELFF. CDR3 nucleotides: TGTGCCAGCAGCACAAAGAACACCGGGGAGCTGTTTTTT.

The chain has TRBV11-2 and TRBJ2-2; D not resolved. CDR1 and CDR2 from the germline V gene are SGHAT and FQNNGV. Trimming pared 3 bases from V and 3 bases from J, leaving 17 bases between. The CDR3 consists of 17 residues. This chain's CDR3 is CASSFTPRRVYTGELFF. Written as DNA, the CDR3 is TGTGCCAGCAGCTTCACCCCCCGACGGGTCTACACCGGGGAGCTGTTTTTT.

This clone has just one count. The rearrangement uses TRBV7-2 and TRBJ2-2; D might be TRBD2 (7 bases). The CDR3 consists of 16 residues. Germline V gene lookup returns CDR1 SGHTA and CDR2 FQGNSA. The V gene lost 3 bases and the J gene lost 4 bases, with 15 bases spanning the gap. CDR3 coding DNA: TGTGCCAGCAGCTTGATCGGGGGGCGCGGCACCGGGGAGCTGTTTTTT. It codes for CASSLIGGRGTGELFF.

This clone was counted a few times. The chain uses TRBV4-1 and TRBJ2-7, with TRBD2 matching over 9 bases. After removal of 4 bases from V and 3 bases from J, the junction contained 16 bases not matched to a gene. CDR1 MGHRA and CDR2 YSYEKL come from the germline V gene. CDR3 length: 18 amino acids. CDR3 DNA sequence: TGCGCCAGCAGCCGCGCAGTCCCCTCTAGCGGGATAAACTACGAGCAGTACTTC. Translated, it gives CASSRAVPSSGINYEQYF.

V is TRBV28 and J is TRBJ2-7; possibly TRBD1 for D (6 bases). In germline, CDR1 is MDHEN, CDR2 SYDVKM. Trimming took off 6 bases at V and 2 bases at J, with 11 bases between the two ends. This CDR3 comprises 13 residues. The CDR3 here is CASSWTVTYEQYF. The CDR3 bases are TGTGCCAGCAGCTGGACAGTCACCTACGAGCAGTACTTC.

The genes are TRBV7-6 and TRBJ2-1; 8 nucleotides line up with TRBD2. This CDR3 contains 22 residues. The V gene end was trimmed by 2 bases and the J gene end by 6 bases; junction bases not matched to a gene: 27. The V gene's germline CDR1 is SGHVS and CDR2 FNYEAQ. The CDR3 sequence: CASSLLPILAGRRAPNSNEQFF. CDR3 nucleotides: TGTGCCAGCAGCTTACTTCCCATCTTAGCGGGACGCCGGGCCCCCAATTCCAATGAGCAGTTCTTC.

The gene calls are TRBV6-6 and TRBJ2-3, with unresolved D. The CDR3 has 12 amino acids. Germline CDR1 reads MNHNY; CDR2 reads SVGAGI (reference sequence). Trimming took off 8 bases at V and 2 bases at J, with 8 bases between the two ends. This CDR3 is CASGGYTDTQYF. Here the CDR3 DNA reads TGTGCCAGCGGCGGCTACACAGATACGCAGTATTTT.